This record looks at one T cell receptor beta chain sequence and its context. Its antigen is still unknown. V was cut by 0 bases and J by 5 bases, with 11 bases left in between. The CDR3 extends over 14 amino acids. Germline loops: CDR1 SGHRS, CDR2 YFSETQ. Method: immunoSEQ multiplex PCR; TCRdb's copy keeps in-frame clones and lacks some. Of around 340,000 clones listed, about 85% are singletons. The treatment here: over 15 received Ad26.COV2.S at low or high dose, single or two shots; roughly five received placebo; per-sample allocation not given. At day 63 after the first vaccine or placebo injection, samples were drawn. This sample is part of a study of Ad26.COV2.S vaccination and SARS-CoV-2 variants. Study at large: The vaccine Ad26.COV2.S was put into the muscle once, or twice with 56 days between.

General study results and limits: Researchers cautioned that TCR breadth and depth analyses may have underestimated total T cell responses. While placebo recipients had lower spike-specific TCR breadth, vaccine recipients had more. Breadth, reportedly substantial, characterized the spike-specific CD8+ and CD4+ T cell responses after vaccination.

The chain uses TRBV5-1 and TRBJ1-1, with D tentatively TRBD1 (5 bases). The origin of this receptor is a person aged 18-60 years who received the Ad26.COV2.S COVID-19 vaccine or a placebo. Sequences were derived from peripheral blood, sampled in a trial of Ad26.COV2.S vaccine versus placebo. CDR3 coding DNA: TGCGCCAGCAGCTTGGACAGGATGCAAACTGAAGCTTTCTTT. The encoded protein is CASSLDRMQTEAFF.